This T cell receptor beta chain comes out of a study of T cell changes during pregnancy in multiple sclerosis. Produced via immunoSEQ multiplex PCR; TCRdb's table is partial and in-frame only. The repertoire holds fewer than 85,000 clones, roughly 93% seen once, with approximately 2.5% in the top ten. Germline V gene sequence: CDR1 SGHTS, CDR2 YDEGEE. The CDR3 loop spans 14 amino acids. Deletions cut 4 bases from V and 4 bases from J, with 14 bases between. The TCR comes from a female donor with multiple sclerosis, enrolled in a pregnancy study. The sample here was peripheral blood, taken in the second trimester of pregnancy. This chain joins TRBV5-8 and TRBJ1-2; D is unclear. The CDR3 sequence is CASSPPGYAYGYTF. The DNA of the CDR3 is TGTGCCAGCAGCCCCCCCGGGTACGCCTATGGCTACACCTTC.